This entry describes one T cell receptor beta chain. Its antigen is not known. This specimen includes other DNA sequences encoding the same CDR3. The CDR3 loop spans 13 amino acids. Germline V gives CDR1 MNHEY, CDR2 SMNVEV (reference sequence). V was trimmed by 3 bases and J by 4 bases, leaving 7 bases between them. This sample was included in a study of shared clonotypes between healthy human individuals. About the research overall: CD8 memory received one plate per donor, CD8 naive two, CD4 memory three and CD4 naive three. Study-wide results and caveats: Lower generation probabilities were found for non-shared clonotypes than for those shared by all four donors.

Methods used by the authors: ImmunoSEQ only sent back junction sequences with no quality scores, so filtering was done differently. Sequenced by immunoSEQ multiplex PCR; TCRdb stores in-frame clones only, minus some. The DNA was the basis for D and trimming; V, J and clone size are from that table. Of around 2,100,000 clones listed, about 94% are singletons. Naive CD8 populations comprised CD45RO-negative cells positively selected for CCR7, excluding terminally differentiated effector memory CD45RA+ cells. Input material: naive CD8+ T cells sorted from blood. The chain links TRBV27 to TRBJ2-1; D possibly corresponds to TRBD2 (6 bases). This clonotype was obtained from a man between 18 and 35 years old in good health. In DNA, the CDR3 is TGTGCCAGCAGTTTCGGGGGTTACAATGAGCAGTTCTTC. It codes for CASSFGGYNEQFF.